Listed below are T cell receptor beta chains from one sample, sequenced in a study of T cell changes during pregnancy in multiple sclerosis. Assay: immunoSEQ multiplex PCR; the TCRdb copy retains only in-frame clones and omits some. The sample lists approximately 100,000 clones, about 90% seen once, with 1.5% to 2% in the top ten. The source material was peripheral blood, sampled after pregnancy. The receptors originated from a female donor with multiple sclerosis, enrolled in a pregnancy study. The CDR3 runs from the conserved cysteine through the conserved F or W. Fields, in order: CDR3 length, J gene, D gene, V gene, CDR3 protein. The D gene is left open where the match is weak.

CDR3 length: 15
J gene: TRBJ2-5
D gene: .
V gene: TRBV19
CDR3 protein: CASSIETGPQETQYF

CDR3 length: 15
J gene: TRBJ1-1
D gene: .
V gene: TRBV11-2
CDR3 protein: CASSTLGGRGTEAFF

CDR3 length: 14
J gene: TRBJ1-1
D gene: .
V gene: TRBV5-1
CDR3 protein: CASSLAPGNTEAFF

CDR3 length: 14
J gene: TRBJ2-2
D gene: TRBD1
V gene: TRBV6-6
CDR3 protein: CASSPGQSTGELFF

CDR3 length: 14
J gene: TRBJ1-1
D gene: .
V gene: TRBV5-8
CDR3 protein: CASSLHRVNTEAFF

CDR3 length: 16
J gene: TRBJ1-4
D gene: TRBD1
V gene: TRBV7-9
CDR3 protein: CASRPTGGKAREKLFF

CDR3 length: 13
J gene: TRBJ1-5
D gene: .
V gene: TRBV30
CDR3 protein: CAWSKGLGQPQHF

CDR3 length: 14
J gene: TRBJ1-5
D gene: .
V gene: TRBV30
CDR3 protein: CAWSKGNENQPQHF

CDR3 length: 18
J gene: TRBJ2-5
D gene: .
V gene: TRBV13
CDR3 protein: CASSSIPDRSRVQETQYF

CDR3 length: 15
J gene: TRBJ2-7
D gene: .
V gene: TRBV5-1
CDR3 protein: CASGGIDDGPYEQYF

CDR3 length: 19
J gene: TRBJ1-5
D gene: .
V gene: TRBV28
CDR3 protein: CASSSSTLAGLGRRQPQHF

CDR3 length: 13
J gene: TRBJ1-1
D gene: .
V gene: TRBV19
CDR3 protein: CASSIMRNTEAFF

CDR3 length: 14
J gene: TRBJ2-5
D gene: .
V gene: TRBV5-4
CDR3 protein: CASSLASGAETQYF

CDR3 length: 15
J gene: TRBJ2-7
D gene: TRBD1
V gene: TRBV15
CDR3 protein: CATSARRDRGYEQYF

CDR3 length: 15
J gene: TRBJ1-3
D gene: .
V gene: TRBV4-1
CDR3 protein: CASSQQVVSGNTIYF

CDR3 length: 14
J gene: TRBJ2-1
D gene: TRBD2
V gene: TRBV6-5
CDR3 protein: CASSPSGSPGEQFF

CDR3 length: 17
J gene: TRBJ2-2
D gene: TRBD1
V gene: TRBV28
CDR3 protein: CASSSGRGTSWNGELFF

CDR3 length: 13
J gene: TRBJ1-2
D gene: .
V gene: TRBV6-6
CDR3 protein: CASSYRSNYGYTF